The T cell receptor (beta chain) under discussion was sequenced for a study of control samples from healthy donors and cancer patients. Profiled with immunoSEQ multiplex PCR; TCRdb holds only in-frame clones, not every one. The sample gives 150,000 or so clones, roughly 89% of which show up once; around 13% is in the top ten. Germline CDR1 LGHNT, CDR2 FRNRAP. This CDR3 is built from 14 residues. V lost 1 base to trimming and J lost 5 bases, with 12 bases between them. This receptor was obtained from a man younger than 40 in good health. This chain uses TRBV12-5 with TRBJ2-7; D remains ambiguous. Sequenced material: blood. DNA for the CDR3: TGTGCTAGTGGTTTGGGCTCCCTAACAGACGAGCAGTACTTC. Residues: CASGLGSLTDEQYF.